The 8 T cell receptor beta chains given below trace back to one sample, sequenced in a study of regulatory T cells in long-lasting Graves disease. iRepertoire HTBI primers and Arm-PCR of CDR3 regions built TCR beta libraries. Via MiXCR, TCRdb re-called the multiplex PCR reads, giving one row per CDR3 protein. The repertoire holds some 220,000 distinct CDR3 sequences, approximately 18% seen once, with over 9.5% in the top ten. Time point indicated: newly diagnosed GD, antithyroid drugs for less than 3 months. Generation of the TCR library employed RNA extracted from PBMCs. These data were likewise used in another study, on T cells in Graves' hyperthyroidism and ophthalmopathy.

Sequencing used peripheral blood mononuclear cells (PBMCs), obtained at new diagnosis, from a patient treated with antithyroid drugs. Receptors originate from a woman aged 25 to 39 with Graves disease.

The V call is TRBV28, the J call TRBJ1-2; 8 bases map to TRBD1. The V gene end was trimmed by 3 bases and the J gene end by 4 bases; junction bases not matched to a gene: 13. CDR1 MDHEN and CDR2 SYDVKM come from the germline V gene. CDR3 size: 17 residues. CDR3 loop: CASSFPLGTGGVYGYTF. CDR3 nucleotides: TGTGCCAGCAGTTTTCCCCTAGGGACAGGCGGGGTCTATGGCTACACCTTC.

Many counts were recorded for this clonotype. The chain carries TRBV20-1 and TRBJ1-5; D is ambiguous. Trimming removed 7 bases at V and 5 bases at J, with 15 bases between. Germline CDR1 is DFQATT and CDR2 is SNEGSKA (reference sequence). The CDR3 length is 13 residues. The CDR3 nucleotides are TGCAGTGGGGCGTTCCATGGGGATCAGCCCCAGCATTTT. It codes for CSGAFHGDQPQHF.

CDR3 in DNA: TGCGCCAGCAGCTTGGTTCTAGCGGGAGACAGAAAGACCCAGTACTTC. Its translation is CASSLVLAGDRKTQYF. The genes are TRBV5-1 and TRBJ2-5, with 10 bases lining up with TRBD2. The CDR3 length is 16 residues. The germline V gene has CDR1 SGHRS and CDR2 YFSETQ. J was trimmed by 6 bases and V by 0 bases; bases with no gene match: 8.

There are many counts of this clonotype. This rearrangement joins TRBV12-5 to TRBJ1-1; D gene uncertain. CDR1 and CDR2 (germline): LGHNT, FRNRAP. V gave up 2 bases and J gave up 8 bases, with 12 bases separating them. This CDR3 comprises 13 residues. The chain's CDR3 is CASGLSERPEAFF. The CDR3, as DNA: TGTGCTAGTGGTTTGTCGGAGCGGCCAGAAGCTTTCTTT.

The V call is TRBV2, the J call TRBJ1-1, with D uncertain. Germline V lookup: CDR1 SNHLY, CDR2 FYNNEI. V shed 7 bases and J shed 6 bases, with 18 bases lying between them. The CDR3 totals 14 residues. The CDR3 sequence is CASTEQRPTSEAFF. For the CDR3, the DNA is TGTGCCAGCACCGAACAGCGCCCGACCTCTGAAGCTTTCTTT.

The table lists this clonotype with many counts. V gene TRBV6-2 or TRBV6-3 combines with J gene TRBJ2-6, with D unresolved. The length of the CDR3 is 16 residues. V lost 5 bases, J lost 2 bases, and 13 bases lay in between. The germline V gene encodes CDR1 MNHEY and CDR2 SVGEGT. CDR3 bases: TGTGCCAGCAGTGAAAACCCGAAGGCTGGGGCCAACGTCCTGACTTTC. Amino acids: CASSENPKAGANVLTF.

Comment on this clonotype: Only one base separates this from a far larger clonotype, so it likely reflects a read error. The chain has TRBV12-3 or TRBV12-4 and TRBJ2-3; 9 positions match TRBD1. The closer fit of TRBJ2-1 to the DNA end suggests the J call may be wrong. The length of the CDR3 is 16 residues. The CDR3 coding sequence is TGTGCCAGCAGTCCCATGGGACAGGGATATTACAATGGGCAGTTCTTC. This sequence encodes CASSPMGQGYYNGQFF.

This clonotype was counted ten times or more. The V call is TRBV14, the J call TRBJ2-5; no clear D gene. Germline V gene sequence: CDR1 SGHDN, CDR2 FVKESK. Trimming shortened V by 0 bases and J by 7 bases, and 12 bases separated the two germline ends. The CDR3 consists of 14 residues. In DNA form, the CDR3 reads TGTGCCAGCAGCCAAGATGGCGTGGGCGGGACCCAGTACTTC. The encoded protein is CASSQDGVGGTQYF.